The next 29 T cell receptor beta chains were all read from a single sample in a study of blood T cell repertoires in COVID-19. The repertoire was sequenced with immunoSEQ multiplex PCR; TCRdb's copy has only in-frame clones and lacks some. Among around 80,000 clones listed, 83% were seen once. Sequencing input: peripheral blood. The receptors were sampled from a woman over 75 with acute or convalescent COVID-19.

The genes are TRBV7-2 and TRBJ2-7; 7 positions agree with TRBD2. CDR3 length: 14 amino acids. The junction had 5 bases not matched to a gene; V was cut back by 5 bases and J by 1 base. Germline V gene data show CDR1 as SGHTA and CDR2 as FQGNSA. The CDR3: CASSLERESYEQYF. The CDR3 region has the DNA TGTGCCAGCAGCCTCGAGCGGGAATCCTACGAGCAGTACTTC.

The rearrangement links TRBV10-3 to TRBJ2-7; TRBD2 matches at 14 bases. Germline-derived CDR1 and CDR2 are ENHRY and SYGVKD. Losses at the gene ends were 6 bases for V and 2 bases for J; bases not matched to a gene: 3. This CDR3 has 15 residues. CDR3 protein: CAISGTSGGAYEQYF. The CDR3 nucleotides are TGTGCCATCAGCGGGACTAGCGGGGGCGCCTACGAGCAGTACTTC.

This clone was recorded once. The chain is built from TRBV5-1 and TRBJ2-5; 10 bases fit TRBD2. The germline V gene encodes CDR1 SGHRS and CDR2 YFSETQ. V shed 4 bases, J shed 1 base, and the junction held 4 bases outside the gene matches. CDR3 length equals 15 residues. Written as DNA, the CDR3 is TGCGCCAGCAGCCCTTTAGCGGGAGGCCAAGAGACCCAGTACTTC. It is translated as CASSPLAGGQETQYF.

The CDR3 region has the DNA TGTGCCACCAGTGATTTTGCCCAGGACAGGAACAACTATGGCTACACCTTC. The encoded protein is CATSDFAQDRNNYGYTF. V gene TRBV24-1 combines with J gene TRBJ1-2; 7 bases fit TRBD1. CDR3 length equals 17 residues. The V gene end was trimmed by 1 base and the J gene end by 2 bases; junction bases not matched to a gene: 9. Germline V gives CDR1 KGHDR, CDR2 SFDVKD.

The chain carries TRBV6-5 and TRBJ1-6; D gene uncertain. This CDR3 contains 13 residues. The V gene's germline CDR1 is MNHEY and CDR2 SVGAGI. The V end was cut by 2 bases, the J end by 7 bases, with 6 bases between. DNA of the CDR3: TGTGCCAGCAGTTACCGCGGAAATTCACCCCTCCACTTT. Protein sequence: CASSYRGNSPLHF.

The chain recombines TRBV19 with TRBJ2-7; D perhaps matches TRBD1 (8 bases). Trimming removed 6 bases from V and 4 bases from J, with 19 bases in between. This CDR3 spans 15 amino acids. The germline CDR1 and CDR2 sequences are LNHDA and SQIVND (reference sequence). CDR3 nucleotides: TGTGCCAGTAGGCGGGGGCAGGGGGCAGCTTACGAGCAGTACTTC. Its protein is CASRRGQGAAYEQYF. Looking up the rest from reference TRBV19 and TRBJ2-7 gives the full variable domain: DGGITQSPKYLFRKEGQNVTLSCEQNLNHDAMYWYRQDPGQGLRLIYYSQIVNDFQKGDIAEGYSVSREKKESFPLTVTSAQKNPTAFYLCASRRGQGAAYEQYFGPGTRLTVT.

V usage is TRBV16 and J usage is TRBJ2-7; TRBD1 matches 7 bases. Germline CDR1 reads KGHSY; CDR2 reads FQNENV. J was trimmed by 7 bases and V by 6 bases; bases with no gene match: 12. CDR3 length: 14 residues. CDR3 residues: CASSYQTGLGEQYF. In nucleotides, the CDR3 is TGTGCCAGCAGTTACCAGACAGGGCTGGGGGAGCAGTACTTC.

The chain joins TRBV28 to TRBJ2-2; 9 bases map to TRBD1. CDR1 and CDR2 (germline): MDHEN, SYDVKM. This CDR3 comprises 18 residues. V was pared by 1 base and J by 4 bases, with 10 bases of the junction left unmatched. CDR3 bases: TGTGCCAGCAGTTTATATAGTACCGGGACAGGGCTCACCGGGGAGCTGTTTTTT. Amino acids: CASSLYSTGTGLTGELFF.

This chain uses TRBV7-9 with TRBJ2-7, with D tentatively TRBD2 (6 bases). Germline CDR1 and CDR2: SEHNR and FQNEAQ (reference sequence). The CDR3 has 14 residues. V lost 6 bases, J lost 3 bases, and 15 bases lay in between. As DNA, the CDR3 is TGTGCCAGCAGACCCGACGGGAGCGGCTACGAGCAGTACTTC. This codes for CASRPDGSGYEQYF.

V gene TRBV18 combines with J gene TRBJ1-2; 7 nucleotides agree with TRBD1. This CDR3 is built from 17 residues. Germline CDR1 KGHSH, CDR2 LQKENI. Losses at the gene ends were 3 bases for V and 4 bases for J; bases not matched to a gene: 14. CDR3 protein: CASSPNNTGARAYGYTF. The CDR3 coding sequence is TGTGCCAGCTCACCCAATAATACAGGGGCGCGCGCCTATGGCTACACCTTC.

The V and J genes are TRBV5-6 and TRBJ2-7; 7 bases align to TRBD1. Trimming cost V 4 bases and J 1 base; bases outside gene matches: 5. The CDR3 is made up of 14 amino acids. CDR1 and CDR2 from the germline V gene are SGHDT and YYEEEE. CDR3 residues: CASSRGQLSYEQYF. For the CDR3, the DNA is TGTGCCAGCAGCAGGGGACAGCTTTCCTACGAGCAGTACTTC.

The chain is built from TRBV5-6 and TRBJ2-7; 8 nucleotides align to TRBD1. The CDR3 has 13 amino acids. Germline loops: CDR1 SGHDT, CDR2 YYEEEE. The trim removed 2 bases at V and 5 bases at J, leaving 3 bases unmatched. The CDR3 loop is CASSLGQGDEQYF. DNA for the CDR3: TGTGCCAGCAGCTTAGGACAGGGAGACGAGCAGTACTTC.

The rearrangement links TRBV9 to TRBJ1-2, with a weak D call TRBD1 (6 bases). The CDR3 contains 12 residues. Germline V gene sequence: CDR1 SGDLS, CDR2 YYNGEE. V was shortened by 3 bases and J by 7 bases, with 10 bases between the two germline ends. The CDR3 nucleotides are TGTGCCAGCAGCGCACAGGGTCGTGGCTACACCTTC. This codes for CASSAQGRGYTF.

This chain links TRBV7-2 with TRBJ2-1; tentatively, D is TRBD2 (6 bases). This CDR3 is 15 amino acids long. V lost 7 bases to trimming and J lost 0 bases, with 13 bases between them. Germline CDR1 and CDR2: SGHTA and FQGNSA. The CDR3 sequence: CASTLDYVSYNEQFF. DNA for the CDR3: TGTGCCAGCACCCTGGACTACGTCTCCTACAATGAGCAGTTCTTC.

The rearrangement joins TRBV3-1 (or the pseudogene TRBV3-2) to TRBJ1-2; D is undetermined. The CDR3 has 13 amino acids. V was shortened by 4 bases and J by 6 bases, with 12 bases between the two germline ends. Germline V CDR1 and CDR2: LGHDT, YNNKEL (reference sequence). The CDR3: CASSLRYAHGYTF. In nucleotides, the CDR3 is TGTGCCAGCAGCCTCCGGTACGCCCATGGCTACACCTTC.

The chain uses TRBV27 and TRBJ2-1; TRBD2 matches at 7 bases. CDR3 length: 16 residues. CDR1 MNHEY and CDR2 SMNVEV come from the germline V gene (reference sequence). J was trimmed by 7 bases and V by 7 bases; bases with no gene match: 16. CDR3 in DNA: TGTGCCAGCACCTCCGGTTCGGGGAGGGAGATGAATGAGCAGTTCTTC. It translates to CASTSGSGREMNEQFF.

V gene TRBV18 combines with J gene TRBJ1-2; D is perhaps TRBD1 (5 bases). This CDR3 contains 15 residues. Germline lookup yields CDR1 KGHSH and CDR2 LQKENI. The V end was cut by 0 bases, the J end by 7 bases, with 15 bases between. DNA of the CDR3: TGTGCCAGCTCACCACCAGTCGGGGGGGAAGGTGGCTACACCTTC. Protein sequence: CASSPPVGGEGGYTF.

The V and J genes are TRBV19 and TRBJ2-5, with TRBD1 as a possible D gene (6 bases). The CDR3 has 14 residues. V was pared by 4 bases and J by 5 bases, with 14 bases between. From germline, CDR1 is LNHDA and CDR2 SQIVND (reference sequence). The CDR3 spells CASSTSRGLETQYF. Written as DNA, the CDR3 is TGTGCCAGTAGTACCTCTAGGGGGTTGGAGACCCAGTACTTC.

The chain recombines TRBV6-2 or TRBV6-3 with TRBJ2-7; a possible D gene is TRBD2 (7 bases). Germline V gene sequence: CDR1 MNHEY, CDR2 SVGEGT. Trimming cost V 6 bases and J 3 bases, with 24 bases left between them. The CDR3 loop spans 17 amino acids. CDR3 DNA: TGTGCCAGCAGCGAATACAGGGCTAGCGGAGATTACTACGAGCAGTACTTC. Protein: CASSEYRASGDYYEQYF.

The chain is built from TRBV2 and TRBJ2-2; a possible D gene is TRBD1 (6 bases). Germline CDR1 SNHLY, CDR2 FYNNEI. V was pared by 5 bases and J by 3 bases, with 13 bases between. The CDR3 consists of 15 residues. The CDR3 region has the DNA TGTGCCAGCAGTAACTGGGACACCCACACCGGGGAGCTGTTTTTT. It specifies CASSNWDTHTGELFF. The variable domain in full, with the rest retrieved from reference TRBV2 and TRBJ2-2, is EPEVTQTPSHQVTQMGQEVILRCVPISNHLYFYWYRQILGQKVEFLVSFYNNEISEKSEIFDDQFSVERPDGSNFTLKIRSTKLEDSAMYFCASSNWDTHTGELFFGEGSRLTVL.

This clone was observed a single time. V and J are TRBV6-5 and TRBJ2-7; tentative D call: TRBD1 (5 bases). The ends were cut back, 2 bases at V and 2 bases at J, with 7 bases in the middle. From germline, CDR1 is MNHEY and CDR2 SVGAGI. CDR3 length: 13 residues. CDR3 region: CASSYQGTYEQYF. Written as DNA, the CDR3 is TGTGCCAGCAGTTACCAGGGAACCTACGAGCAGTACTTC.

The chain is built from TRBV5-6 and TRBJ2-1; 11 bases line up with TRBD2. J lost 10 bases, V lost 2 bases, and 8 bases had no gene match. The CDR3 is 15 amino acids. The germline V gene encodes CDR1 SGHDT and CDR2 YYEEEE. CDR3 region: CASSFGLAGGSEQFF. The CDR3 DNA is TGTGCCAGCAGCTTCGGTCTAGCGGGAGGAAGCGAGCAGTTCTTC.

V is TRBV6-1 and J is TRBJ2-1; D perhaps matches TRBD2 (6 bases). V was shortened by 2 bases and J by 4 bases, with 12 bases between the two germline ends. The CDR3 has 15 residues. The V gene's germline CDR1 is MNHNS and CDR2 SASEGT. The CDR3 DNA is TGTGCCAGCAGTGAAATGGGCGGGGATTACAATGAGCAGTTCTTC. Its protein is CASSEMGGDYNEQFF.

The chain employs TRBV19 and TRBJ1-2, with TRBD1 matching over 10 bases. Unmatched junction bases numbered 8, after V lost 6 bases and J lost 7 bases. The CDR3 has 14 residues. CDR1 is LNHDA, CDR2 SQIVND, per germline (reference sequence). The chain's CDR3 is CASRDLGTGVGYTF. The CDR3 coding sequence is TGTGCCAGTAGAGACTTGGGGACAGGGGTTGGCTACACCTTC.

J is TRBJ2-1 and V is TRBV2; 8 bases are a match to TRBD2. This CDR3 region has 15 residues. V lost 6 bases to trimming and J lost 9 bases; unmatched junction nucleotides: 13. Per the germline V gene, CDR1 is SNHLY and CDR2 is FYNNEI. This CDR3 reads CASSPLTGGAFEQFF. As DNA, the CDR3 is TGTGCCAGCAGCCCTCTTACGGGAGGGGCCTTTGAGCAGTTCTTC.

This clone has just one count. The chain is built from TRBV5-3 and TRBJ2-2, with TRBD2 identical over 7 bases. TRBV5-3 is an ORF, with its function uncertain. The CDR3 runs 15 residues. Germline trimming cut 0 bases from V and 6 bases from J; bases unmatched to any gene: 5. In nucleotides, the CDR3 is TGTGCCAGAAGCTTGGCGATTAGCGGGTCCGGGGAGCTGTTTTTT. Protein: CARSLAISGSGELFF.

This clone was found once. This chain joins TRBV7-2 and TRBJ2-1, with 8 bases lining up with TRBD2. Germline-derived CDR1 and CDR2 are SGHTA and FQGNSA. The V gene end was trimmed by 5 bases and the J gene end by 9 bases; junction bases not matched to a gene: 9. The CDR3 totals 14 residues. The CDR3 sequence: CASSPQYGRGEQFF. Here the CDR3 DNA reads TGTGCCAGCAGCCCACAGTACGGGAGGGGTGAGCAGTTCTTC.

The chain is built from TRBV4-2 and TRBJ1-1, with 10 bases matching TRBD1. Germline assignment: CDR1 LGHNA and CDR2 YNFKEQ. CDR3 length: 15 residues. Losses at the gene ends were 3 bases for V and 6 bases for J; bases not matched to a gene: 7. CDR3 sequence (DNA): TGTGCCAGCAGCCACCTAGGACAGGGGGAGGCTGAAGCTTTCTTT. It is translated as CASSHLGQGEAEAFF.

This clone was seen a single time. The chain uses TRBV2 and TRBJ2-3, with 9 bases that match TRBD2. The CDR3 runs 17 residues. Germline V lookup: CDR1 SNHLY, CDR2 FYNNEI. V was pared by 6 bases and J by 0 bases, with 10 bases of the junction left unmatched. The CDR3 bases are TGTGCCAGCAGCGCGGTGGCTAGCGGGGCCAGCACAGATACGCAGTATTTT. Residues: CASSAVASGASTDTQYF.